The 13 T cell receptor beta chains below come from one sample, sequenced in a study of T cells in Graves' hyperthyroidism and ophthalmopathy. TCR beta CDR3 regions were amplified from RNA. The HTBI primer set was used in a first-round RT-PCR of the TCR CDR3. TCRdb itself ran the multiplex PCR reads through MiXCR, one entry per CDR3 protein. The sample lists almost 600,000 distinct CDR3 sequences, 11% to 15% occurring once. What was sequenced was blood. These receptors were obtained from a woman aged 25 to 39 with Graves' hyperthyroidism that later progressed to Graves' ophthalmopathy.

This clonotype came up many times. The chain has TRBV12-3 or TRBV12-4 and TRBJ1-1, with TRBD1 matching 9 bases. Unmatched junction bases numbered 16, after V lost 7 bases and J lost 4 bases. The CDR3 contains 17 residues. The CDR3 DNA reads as TGTGCCAGCACCGACCTAGCCTTGACAGGGGGGAGCACTGAAGCTTTCTTT. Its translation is CASTDLALTGGSTEAFF.

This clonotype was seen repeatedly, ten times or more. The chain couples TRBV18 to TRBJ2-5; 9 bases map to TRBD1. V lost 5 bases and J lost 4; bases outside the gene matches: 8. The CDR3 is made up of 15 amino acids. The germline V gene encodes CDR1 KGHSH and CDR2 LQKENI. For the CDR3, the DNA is TGTGCCAGCTCAGCGGGACAGGGAACGATAGAGACCCAGTACTTC. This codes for CASSAGQGTIETQYF.

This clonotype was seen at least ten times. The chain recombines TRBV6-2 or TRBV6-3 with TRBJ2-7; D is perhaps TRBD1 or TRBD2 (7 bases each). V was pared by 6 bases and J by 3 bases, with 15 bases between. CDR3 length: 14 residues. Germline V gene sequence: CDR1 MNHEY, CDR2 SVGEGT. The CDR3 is CASSWGGQFYEQYF. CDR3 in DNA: TGTGCCAGCAGCTGGGGGGGACAGTTCTACGAGCAGTACTTC.

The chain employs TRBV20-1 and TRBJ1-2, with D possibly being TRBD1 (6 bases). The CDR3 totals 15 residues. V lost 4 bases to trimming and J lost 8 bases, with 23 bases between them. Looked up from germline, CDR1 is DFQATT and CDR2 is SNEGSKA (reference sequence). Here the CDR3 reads CSATTTGARGVGYTF. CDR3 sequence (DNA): TGCAGTGCTACCACAACGGGGGCTCGCGGGGTCGGCTACACCTTC.

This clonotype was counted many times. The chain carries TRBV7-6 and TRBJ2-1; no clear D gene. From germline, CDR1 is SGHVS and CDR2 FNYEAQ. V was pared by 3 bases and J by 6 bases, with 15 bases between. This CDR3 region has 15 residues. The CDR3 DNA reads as TGTGCCAGCAGCTTGTCTCGAGCTATCGGCAATGAGCAGTTCTTC. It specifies CASSLSRAIGNEQFF. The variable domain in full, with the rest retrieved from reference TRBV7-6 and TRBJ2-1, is GAGVSQSPRYKVTKRGQDVALRCDPISGHVSLYWYRQALGQGPEFLTYFNYEAQQDKSGLPNDRFSAERPEGSISTLTIQRTEQRDSAMYRCASSLSRAIGNEQFFGPGTRLTVL.

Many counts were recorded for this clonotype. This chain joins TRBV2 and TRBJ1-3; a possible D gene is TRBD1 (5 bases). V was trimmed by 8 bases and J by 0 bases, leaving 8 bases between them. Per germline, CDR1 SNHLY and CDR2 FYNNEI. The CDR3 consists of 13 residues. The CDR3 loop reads CASRDGSGNTIYF. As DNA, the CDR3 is TGTGCCAGCCGGGACGGCTCTGGAAACACCATATATTTT.

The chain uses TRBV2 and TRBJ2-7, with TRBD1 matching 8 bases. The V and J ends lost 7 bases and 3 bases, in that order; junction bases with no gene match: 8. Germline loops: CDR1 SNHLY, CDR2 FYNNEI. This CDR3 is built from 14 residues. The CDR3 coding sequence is TGTGCCAGCACCTTTGGACAGGGACGCTACGAGCAGTACTTC. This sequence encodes CASTFGQGRYEQYF.

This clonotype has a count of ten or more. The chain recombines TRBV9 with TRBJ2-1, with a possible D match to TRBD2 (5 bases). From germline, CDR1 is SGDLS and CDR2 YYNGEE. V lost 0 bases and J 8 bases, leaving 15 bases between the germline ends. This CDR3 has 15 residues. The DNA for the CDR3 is TGTGCCAGCAGCGTAGGTAGTAGCGTTTTGGATGAGCAGTTCTTC. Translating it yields CASSVGSSVLDEQFF.

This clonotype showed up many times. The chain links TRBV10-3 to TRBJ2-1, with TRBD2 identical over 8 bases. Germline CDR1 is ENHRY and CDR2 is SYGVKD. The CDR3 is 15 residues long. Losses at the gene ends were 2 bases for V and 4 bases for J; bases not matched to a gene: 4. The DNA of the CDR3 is TGTGCCATCAGTGAGGCGGGAGGAGAGTACAATGAGCAGTTCTTC. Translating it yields CAISEAGGEYNEQFF.

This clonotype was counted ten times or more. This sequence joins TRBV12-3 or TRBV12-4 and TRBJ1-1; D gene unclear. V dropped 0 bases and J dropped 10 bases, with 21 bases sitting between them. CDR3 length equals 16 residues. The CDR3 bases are TGTGCCAGCAGTTTAGCCCGGTTCGGTGCCCCAGAGGGAGCTTTCTTT. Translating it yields CASSLARFGAPEGAFF.

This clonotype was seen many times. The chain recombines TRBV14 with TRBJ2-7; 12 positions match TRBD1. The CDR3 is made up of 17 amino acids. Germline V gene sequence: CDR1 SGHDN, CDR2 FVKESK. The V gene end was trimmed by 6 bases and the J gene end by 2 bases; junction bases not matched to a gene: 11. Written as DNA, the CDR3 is TGTGCCAGCAGATACGGGACAGGGGGCGCGGGCACCTACGAGCAGTACTTC. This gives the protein CASRYGTGGAGTYEQYF.

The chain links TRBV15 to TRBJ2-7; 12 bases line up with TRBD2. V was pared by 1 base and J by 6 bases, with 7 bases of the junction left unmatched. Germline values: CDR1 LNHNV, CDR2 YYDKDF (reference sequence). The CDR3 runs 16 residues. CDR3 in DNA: TGTGCCACCAGCAGAGGGACTAGCGGGACTACAGGCGAGCAGTACTTC. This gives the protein CATSRGTSGTTGEQYF. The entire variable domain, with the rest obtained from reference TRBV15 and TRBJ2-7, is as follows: DAMVIQNPRYQVTQFGKPVTLSCSQTLNHNVMYWYQQKSSQAPKLLFHYYDKDFNNEADTPDNFQSRRPNTSFCFLDIRSPGLGDTAMYLCATSRGTSGTTGEQYFGPGTRLTVT.

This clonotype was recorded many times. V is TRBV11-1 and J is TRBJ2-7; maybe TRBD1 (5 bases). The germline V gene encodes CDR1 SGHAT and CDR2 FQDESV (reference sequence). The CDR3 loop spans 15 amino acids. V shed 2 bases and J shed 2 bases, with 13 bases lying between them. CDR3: CASSLYEGVPYEQYF. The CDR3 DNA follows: TGTGCCAGCAGCTTATATGAAGGGGTTCCCTACGAGCAGTACTTC.